This TCR beta chain derives from a study of T-cell memory formation after mild COVID-19. Findings and limits, study-wide: Contracting clones from day 15 to 85 showed balanced CD4/CD8; later expanders favored CD4+.

In this sample, this clonotype turned up many times. Its cognate antigen is unknown. MiXCR, run by TCRdb on the 5' RACE reads, gives a single entry per CDR3 protein. Of about 320,000 distinct CDR3 sequences listed, roughly an eighth are singletons. The receptor was isolated from a young man who had mild COVID-19 (a few samples of this study predate the infection). Cell type and time point are not known. Sequenced input: PBMCs or a T cell subset sorted from them (not recorded which).

In DNA, the CDR3 is TGTGCCAGCACCTCTCGGACTAGCGGGTGGGGAGATACGCAGTATTTT. It yields the protein CASTSRTSGWGDTQYF. V is TRBV12-3 or TRBV12-4 and J is TRBJ2-3; 11 bases fit TRBD2. The length of the CDR3 is 16 residues. V was pared by 7 bases and J by 5 bases, with 11 bases of the junction left unmatched.